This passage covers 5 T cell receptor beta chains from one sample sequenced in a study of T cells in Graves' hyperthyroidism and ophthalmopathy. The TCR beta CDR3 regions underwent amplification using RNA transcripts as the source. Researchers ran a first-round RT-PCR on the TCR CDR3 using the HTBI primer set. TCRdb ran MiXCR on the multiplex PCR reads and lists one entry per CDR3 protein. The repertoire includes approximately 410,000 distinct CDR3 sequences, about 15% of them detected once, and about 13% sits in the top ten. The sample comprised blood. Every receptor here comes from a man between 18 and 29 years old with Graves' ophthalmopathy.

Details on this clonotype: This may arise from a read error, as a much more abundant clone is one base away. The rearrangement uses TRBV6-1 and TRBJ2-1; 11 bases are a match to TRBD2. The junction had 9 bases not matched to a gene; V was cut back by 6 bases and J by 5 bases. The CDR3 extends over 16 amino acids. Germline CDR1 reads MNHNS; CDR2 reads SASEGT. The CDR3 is CASSRLLAGGHNEQFF. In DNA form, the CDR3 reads TGTGCCAGCAGCAGACTCCTAGCGGGGGGCCACAATGAGCAGTTCTTC.

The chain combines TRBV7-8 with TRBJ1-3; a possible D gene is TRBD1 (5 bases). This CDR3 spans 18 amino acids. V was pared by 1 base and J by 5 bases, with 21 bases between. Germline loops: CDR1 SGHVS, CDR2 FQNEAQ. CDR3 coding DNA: TGTGCCAGCAGCTTAGTGGGGCTAGATATGGCCAGGCGAAACACCATATATTTT. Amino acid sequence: CASSLVGLDMARRNTIYF.

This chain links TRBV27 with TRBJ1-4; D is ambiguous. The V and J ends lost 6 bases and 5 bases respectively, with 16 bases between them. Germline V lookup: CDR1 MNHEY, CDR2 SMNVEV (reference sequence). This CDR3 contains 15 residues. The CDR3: CASSNTLGWNEKLFF. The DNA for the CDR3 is TGTGCCAGCAGCAATACGCTGGGATGGAATGAAAAACTGTTTTTT.

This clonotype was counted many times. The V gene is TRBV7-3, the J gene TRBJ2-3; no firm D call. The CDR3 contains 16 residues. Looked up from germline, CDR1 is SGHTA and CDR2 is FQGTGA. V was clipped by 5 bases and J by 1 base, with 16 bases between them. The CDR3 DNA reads TGTGCCAGCAGCCCAACACAGAACCTTGGCACAGATACGCAGTATTTT. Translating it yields CASSPTQNLGTDTQYF.

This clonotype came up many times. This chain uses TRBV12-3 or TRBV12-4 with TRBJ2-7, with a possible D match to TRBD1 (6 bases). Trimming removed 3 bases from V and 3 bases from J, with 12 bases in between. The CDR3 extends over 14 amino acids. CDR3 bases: TGTGCCAGCAGTTTGGAGGACAGCAACTACGAGCAGTACTTC. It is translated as CASSLEDSNYEQYF.